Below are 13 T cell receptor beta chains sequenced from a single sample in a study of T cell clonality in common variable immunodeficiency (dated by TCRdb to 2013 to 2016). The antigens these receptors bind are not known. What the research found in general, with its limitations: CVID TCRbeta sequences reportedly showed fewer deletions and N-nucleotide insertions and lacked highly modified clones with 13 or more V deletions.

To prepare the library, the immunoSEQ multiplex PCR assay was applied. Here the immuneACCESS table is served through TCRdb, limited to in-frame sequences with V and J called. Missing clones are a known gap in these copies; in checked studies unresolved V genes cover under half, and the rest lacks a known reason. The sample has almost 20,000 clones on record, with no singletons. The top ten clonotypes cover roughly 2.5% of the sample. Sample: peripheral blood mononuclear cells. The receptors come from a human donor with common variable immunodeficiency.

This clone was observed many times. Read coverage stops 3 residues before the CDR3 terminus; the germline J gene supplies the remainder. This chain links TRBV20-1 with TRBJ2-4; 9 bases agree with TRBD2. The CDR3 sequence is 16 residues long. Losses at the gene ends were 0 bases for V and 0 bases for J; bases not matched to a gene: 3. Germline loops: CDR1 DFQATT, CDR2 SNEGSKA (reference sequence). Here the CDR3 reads CSARDQLAGAKNIQYF. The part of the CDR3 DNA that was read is TGCAGTGCTAGAGATCAACTAGCGGGAGCCAAAAACATT.

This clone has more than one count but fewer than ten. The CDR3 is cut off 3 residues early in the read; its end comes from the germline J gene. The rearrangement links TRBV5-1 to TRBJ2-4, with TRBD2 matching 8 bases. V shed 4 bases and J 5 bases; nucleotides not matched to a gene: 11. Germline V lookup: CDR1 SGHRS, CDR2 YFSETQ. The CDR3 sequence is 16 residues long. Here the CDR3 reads CASSRGGRDIENIQYF. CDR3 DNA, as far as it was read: TGCGCCAGCAGCCGGGGGGGGAGGGACATTGAAAACATT.

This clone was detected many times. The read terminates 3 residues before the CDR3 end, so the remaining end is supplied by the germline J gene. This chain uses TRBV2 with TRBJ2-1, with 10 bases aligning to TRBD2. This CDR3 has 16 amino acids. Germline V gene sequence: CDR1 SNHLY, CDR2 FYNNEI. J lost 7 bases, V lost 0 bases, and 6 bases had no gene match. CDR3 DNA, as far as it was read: TGTGCCAGCAGTGAAGCGCGGCTAGCGGGAGCAAATGAG. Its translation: CASSEARLAGANE. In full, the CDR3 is CASSEARLAGANEQFF.

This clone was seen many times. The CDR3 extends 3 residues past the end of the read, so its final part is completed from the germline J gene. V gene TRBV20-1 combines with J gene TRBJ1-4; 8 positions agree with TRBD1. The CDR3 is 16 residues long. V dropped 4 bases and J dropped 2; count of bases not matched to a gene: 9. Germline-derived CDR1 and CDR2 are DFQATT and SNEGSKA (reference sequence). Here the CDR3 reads CSAKRQGRGTNEKLFF. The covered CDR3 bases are TGCAGTGCTAAGAGACAGGGGAGAGGGACTAATGAAAAA.

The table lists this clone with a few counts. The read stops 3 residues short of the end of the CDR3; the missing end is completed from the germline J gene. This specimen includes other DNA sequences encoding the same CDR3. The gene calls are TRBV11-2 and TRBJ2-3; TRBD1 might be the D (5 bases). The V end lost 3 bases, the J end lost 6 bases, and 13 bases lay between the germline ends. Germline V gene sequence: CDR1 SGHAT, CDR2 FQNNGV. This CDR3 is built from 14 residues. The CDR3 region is CASSLAGNSDTQYF. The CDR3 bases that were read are TGTGCCAGCAGCTTGGCAGGGAATTCGGATACG.

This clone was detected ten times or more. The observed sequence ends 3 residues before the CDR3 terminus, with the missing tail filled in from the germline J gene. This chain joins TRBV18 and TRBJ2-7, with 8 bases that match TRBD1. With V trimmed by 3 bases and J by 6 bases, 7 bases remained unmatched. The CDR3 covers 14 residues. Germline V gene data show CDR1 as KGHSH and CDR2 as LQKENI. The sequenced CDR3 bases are TGTGCCAGCTCACCTCTTGACAGGGGAGGCGAG. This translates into CASSPLDRGGE. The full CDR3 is CASSPLDRGGEQYF.

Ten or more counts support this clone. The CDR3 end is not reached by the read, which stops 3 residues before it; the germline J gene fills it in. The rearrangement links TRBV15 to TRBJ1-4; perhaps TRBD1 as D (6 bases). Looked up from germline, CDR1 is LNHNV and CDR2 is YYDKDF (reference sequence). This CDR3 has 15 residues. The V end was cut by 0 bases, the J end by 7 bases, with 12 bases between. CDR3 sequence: CATSREQGMSEKLFF. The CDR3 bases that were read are TGTGCCACCAGCAGAGAACAGGGCATGTCTGAAAAA.

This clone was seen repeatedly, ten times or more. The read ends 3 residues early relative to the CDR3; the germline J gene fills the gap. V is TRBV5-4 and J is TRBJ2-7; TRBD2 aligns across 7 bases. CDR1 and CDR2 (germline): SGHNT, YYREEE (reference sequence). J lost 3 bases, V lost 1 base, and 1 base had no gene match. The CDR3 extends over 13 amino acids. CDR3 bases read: TGTGCCAGCAGCTTGCCTAGCGGCTACGAG. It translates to CASSLPSGYE. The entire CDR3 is CASSLPSGYEQYF.

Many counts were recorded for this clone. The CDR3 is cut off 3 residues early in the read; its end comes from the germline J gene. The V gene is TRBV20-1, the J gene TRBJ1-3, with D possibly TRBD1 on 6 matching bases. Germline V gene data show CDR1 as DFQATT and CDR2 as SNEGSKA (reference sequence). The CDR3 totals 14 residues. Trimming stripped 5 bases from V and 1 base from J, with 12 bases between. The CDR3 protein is CSAGIQGSGNTIYF. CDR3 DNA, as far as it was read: TGCAGTGCTGGAATACAGGGTTCTGGAAACACC.

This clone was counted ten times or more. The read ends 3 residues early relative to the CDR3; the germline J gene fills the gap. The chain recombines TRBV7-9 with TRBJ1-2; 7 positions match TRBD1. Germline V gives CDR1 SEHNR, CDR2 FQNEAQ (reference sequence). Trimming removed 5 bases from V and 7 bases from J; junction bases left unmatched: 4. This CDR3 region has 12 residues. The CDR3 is CASSHRTGGYTF. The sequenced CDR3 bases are TGTGCCAGCAGCCATCGGACAGGTGGC. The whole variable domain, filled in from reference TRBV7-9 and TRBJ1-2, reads DTGVSQNPRHKITKRGQNVTFRCDPISEHNRLYWYRQTLGQGPEFLTYFQNEAQLEKSRLLSDRFSAERPKGSFSTLEIQRTEQGDSAMYLCASSHRTGGYTFGSGTRLTVV.

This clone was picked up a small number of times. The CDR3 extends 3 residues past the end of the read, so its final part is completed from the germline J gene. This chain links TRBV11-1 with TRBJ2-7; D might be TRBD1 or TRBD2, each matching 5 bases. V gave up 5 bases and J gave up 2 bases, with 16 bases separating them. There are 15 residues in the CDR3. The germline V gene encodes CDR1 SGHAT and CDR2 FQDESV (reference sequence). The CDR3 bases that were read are TGTGCCAGCAGCCATTTTGGGCGAGGGGCCTACGAG. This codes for CASSHFGRGAYE. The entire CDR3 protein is CASSHFGRGAYEQYF.

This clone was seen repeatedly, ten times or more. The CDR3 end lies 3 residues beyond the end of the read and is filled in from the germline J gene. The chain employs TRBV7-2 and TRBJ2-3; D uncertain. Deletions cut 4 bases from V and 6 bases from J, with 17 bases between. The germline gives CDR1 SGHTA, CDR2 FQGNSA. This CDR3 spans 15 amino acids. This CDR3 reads CASSSLRLSLDTQYF. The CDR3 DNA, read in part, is TGTGCCAGCAGCTCCCTGCGCTTATCATTGGATACG. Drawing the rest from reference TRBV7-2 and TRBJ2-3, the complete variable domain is GAGVSQSPSNKVTEKGKDVELRCDPISGHTALYWYRQSLGQGLEFLIYFQGNSAPDKSGLPSDRFSAERTGGSVSTLTIQRTQQEDSAVYLCASSSLRLSLDTQYFGPGTRLTVL.

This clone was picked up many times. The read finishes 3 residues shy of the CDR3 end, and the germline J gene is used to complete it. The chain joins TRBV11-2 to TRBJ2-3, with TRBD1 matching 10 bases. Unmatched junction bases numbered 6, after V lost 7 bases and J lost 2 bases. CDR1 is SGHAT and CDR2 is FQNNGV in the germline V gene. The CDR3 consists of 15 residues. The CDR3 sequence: CASNPGQGFTDTQYF. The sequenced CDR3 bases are TGTGCCAGCAACCCGGGACAGGGGTTCACAGATACG.